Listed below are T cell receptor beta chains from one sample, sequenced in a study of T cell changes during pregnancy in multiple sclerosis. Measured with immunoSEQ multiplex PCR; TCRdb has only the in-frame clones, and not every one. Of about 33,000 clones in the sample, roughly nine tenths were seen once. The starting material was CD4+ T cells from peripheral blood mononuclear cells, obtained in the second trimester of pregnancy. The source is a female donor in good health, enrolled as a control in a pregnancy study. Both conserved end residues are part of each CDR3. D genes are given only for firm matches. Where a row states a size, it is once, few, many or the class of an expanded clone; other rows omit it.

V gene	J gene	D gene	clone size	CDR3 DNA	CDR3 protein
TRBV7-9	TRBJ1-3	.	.	TGTGCCAGCAGCTTAGCGTTGGGGGCGGACTCTGGAAACACCATATATTTT	CASSLALGADSGNTIYF
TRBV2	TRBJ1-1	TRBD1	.	TGTGCCAGCAGGTTGACAGGGGGGTTGAACACTGAAGCTTTCTTT	CASRLTGGLNTEAFF
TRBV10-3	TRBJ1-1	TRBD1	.	TGTGCCATCAATACGACAGGGGGGATTGATCCGTACACTGAAGCTTTCTTT	CAINTTGGIDPYTEAFF
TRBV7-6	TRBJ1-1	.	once	TGTGCCAGCAGCCAGGTGAGGGGGATGAACACTGAAGCTTTCTTT	CASSQVRGMNTEAFF
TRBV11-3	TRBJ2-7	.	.	TGTGCCAGCAGCCCTGGAGGTACATTGGGGGAGCAGTACTTC	CASSPGGTLGEQYF
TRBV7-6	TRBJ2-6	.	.	TGTGCCAGCAGCCCCGTCCCGGGGGCTGGGGCCAACGTCCTGACTTTC	CASSPVPGAGANVLTF
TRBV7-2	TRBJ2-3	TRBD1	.	TGTGCCAGCAGCCAGGGGACAGGGGTTACAGATACGCAGTATTTT	CASSQGTGVTDTQYF
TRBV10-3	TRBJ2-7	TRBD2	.	TGTGCCATCAGTGAGTCGGTAGCGGGAGCGTACGAGCAGTACTTC	CAISESVAGAYEQYF
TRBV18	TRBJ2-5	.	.	TGTGCCAGCTCACCAGACACCGGAAGACAAGAGACCCAGTACTTC	CASSPDTGRQETQYF
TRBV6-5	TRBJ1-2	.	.	TGTGCCAGCAGCTCGGTAGGGGGGGGCAACTATGGCTACACCTTC	CASSSVGGGNYGYTF
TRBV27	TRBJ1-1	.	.	TGTGCCAGCAGTTTATCCTCCGGGGGGAGAGCTTTCTTT	CASSLSSGGRAFF
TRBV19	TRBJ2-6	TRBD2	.	TGTGCCAGTTTGCGGCGGGGGACTGGGGCCAACGTCCTGACTTTC	CASLRRGTGANVLTF
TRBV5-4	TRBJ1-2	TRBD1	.	TGTGCCAGCACACCGGGACAGGGGACGTGGGGCTACACCTTC	CASTPGQGTWGYTF
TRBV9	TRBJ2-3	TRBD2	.	TGTGCCAGCAGCAAACTAGCGGGAGATACAGATACGCAGTATTTT	CASSKLAGDTDTQYF
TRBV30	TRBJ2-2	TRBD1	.	TGTGCCTGGACCGGGACAGGGGCCGGGGAGCTGTTTTTT	CAWTGTGAGELFF
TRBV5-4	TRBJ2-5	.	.	TGTGCCAGCAAATCTGAGGGTGGGCGGAAAGAGACCCAGTACTTC	CASKSEGGRKETQYF
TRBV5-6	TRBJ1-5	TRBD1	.	TGTGCCAGCAGCCGGGACAGGGCGAATCAGCCCCAGCATTTT	CASSRDRANQPQHF
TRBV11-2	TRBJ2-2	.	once	TGTGCCAGCAACCGGGACTGGACCACCGGGGAGCTGTTTTTT	CASNRDWTTGELFF
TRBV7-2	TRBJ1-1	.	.	TGTGCCAGCAGCTTAGAGGACACTACTGAAGCTTTCTTT	CASSLEDTTEAFF
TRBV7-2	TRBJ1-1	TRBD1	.	TGTGCCAGCAGCTTAGGGGGACAGGGGTTAGGGTCAAAGCATGGTGAAGCTTTCTTT	CASSLGGQGLGSKHGEAFF
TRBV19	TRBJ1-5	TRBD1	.	TGTGCCAGTAGTATTGGACAGGGAGGAGACCAGCCCCAGCATTTT	CASSIGQGGDQPQHF
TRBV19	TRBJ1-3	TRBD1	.	TGTGCCAGTAGTCTTGACAGGGGCCCTGGAAACACCATATATTTT	CASSLDRGPGNTIYF
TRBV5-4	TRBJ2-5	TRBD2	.	TGTGCCAGCAGCACTAGACTAGCGGGAGGAAGGGGAGAGACCCAGTACTTC	CASSTRLAGGRGETQYF
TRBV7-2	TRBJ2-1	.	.	TGTGCCAGCAGCCCACTCAATCTTAGTGAGCAGTTCTTC	CASSPLNLSEQFF
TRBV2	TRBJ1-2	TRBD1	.	TGTGCCAGCAGGGGACAGGTGGAATATGGCTACACCTTC	CASRGQVEYGYTF
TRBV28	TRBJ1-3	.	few	TGTGCCAGCAGTTTCTCGGGGGGTGGAAACACCATATATTTT	CASSFSGGGNTIYF
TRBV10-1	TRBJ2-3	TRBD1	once	TGCGCCAGCAGTGAGAGGACAGGGGTGGTGGATACGCAGTATTTT	CASSERTGVVDTQYF
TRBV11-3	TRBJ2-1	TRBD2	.	TGTGCCAGCAGCTTAGATCTCGGGGGGGCGGCGTACAATGAGCAGTTCTTC	CASSLDLGGAAYNEQFF